These 2 T cell receptor beta chains were all obtained from the same sample, sequenced in a study of cytomegalovirus exposure and HLA in healthy donors. 60 Vbeta and 13 Jbeta primers were used in PCR. Sequenced by immunoSEQ multiplex PCR; TCRdb stores in-frame clones only, minus some. The data show roughly 220,000 clones, with 75% to 85% seen just once and 2.5% to 3.5% held by the top ten. The sample consisted of PBMCs. These receptors were collected from a woman in her 40s in good health and CMV-seronegative.

This clone was observed a single time. The chain joins TRBV5-5 to TRBJ2-1; the D is unclear. This CDR3 contains 13 residues. The V end was cut by 4 bases, the J end by 9 bases, with 14 bases between. Germline CDR1 SGHKS, CDR2 YYEKEE (reference sequence). The CDR3 region is CASSGSGVVEQFF. The CDR3, as DNA: TGTGCCAGCAGCGGGTCCGGAGTCGTTGAGCAGTTCTTC.

J is TRBJ1-2 and V is TRBV15; D gene uncertain. Per germline, CDR1 LNHNV and CDR2 YYDKDF (reference sequence). This CDR3 region has 14 residues. Trimming took 0 bases from V and 3 from J, leaving 8 bases between them. This CDR3 reads CATSRDIGYYGYTF. In nucleotides, the CDR3 is TGTGCCACCAGCAGAGATATCGGGTACTATGGCTACACCTTC.